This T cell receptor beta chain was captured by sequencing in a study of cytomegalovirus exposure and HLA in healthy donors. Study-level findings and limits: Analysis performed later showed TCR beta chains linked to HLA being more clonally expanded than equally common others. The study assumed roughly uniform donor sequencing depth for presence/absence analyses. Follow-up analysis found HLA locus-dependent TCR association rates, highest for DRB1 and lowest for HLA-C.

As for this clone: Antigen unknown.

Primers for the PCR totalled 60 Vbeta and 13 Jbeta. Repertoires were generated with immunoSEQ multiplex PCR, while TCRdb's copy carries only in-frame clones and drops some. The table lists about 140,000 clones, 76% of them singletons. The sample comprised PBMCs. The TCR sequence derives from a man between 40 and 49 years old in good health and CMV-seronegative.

CDR3 sequence (DNA): TGTGCCAGCAGCTTAGGGACTAGCGGGAAATACAATGAGCAGTTCTTC. Protein: CASSLGTSGKYNEQFF. This chain connects TRBV11-2 to TRBJ2-1; 12 bases are a match to TRBD2. Germline V CDR1 and CDR2: SGHAT, FQNNGV. This CDR3 region has 16 residues. V gave up 1 base and J gave up 4 bases; unmatched junction bases: 2.